This T cell receptor (beta chain) appears in the sequencing data of a study of fetal regulatory T cell absence and autoimmunity. Method: immunoSEQ multiplex PCR; TCRdb's copy keeps in-frame clones and lacks some. This repertoire shows about 95,000 clones, 60% to 80% found once; its top ten account for 2%. CDR3 length equals 15 residues. V lost 1 base, J lost 2 bases, and 0 bases stayed unmatched. From germline, CDR1 is MNHEY and CDR2 SMNVEV (reference sequence). This chain uses TRBV27 with TRBJ2-1; 9 nucleotides match TRBD1. The sample taken for sequencing was pancreas tissue. The sequence was obtained from a male donor with IPEX syndrome. The CDR3 nucleotides read TGTGCCAGCAGTTTATGGGACAGGGCCTACAATGAGCAGTTCTTC. Its protein product is CASSLWDRAYNEQFF.